This TCR beta chain was sequenced during a study of identical twins. Findings and limits, study-wide: Compared with models, monozygotic twins showed more out-of-frame TCR alpha sharing. Within beta out-of-frame sequences, the excess sharing observed between twins was weaker.

CDR1 SNHLY and CDR2 FYNNEI come from the germline V gene. The V and J ends lost 7 bases and 0 bases, in that order; junction bases with no gene match: 7. This CDR3 has 16 residues. Each CDR3 protein gets one entry after TCRdb re-called the 5' RACE reads with MiXCR. Of about 570,000 distinct CDR3 sequences listed, 9.5% to 10% are singletons. This clonotype was observed a few times. Its antigen remains unidentified. These data are also associated with another study on yellow fever vaccine responses in identical twins.

This clonotype originated in a woman under 30 in good health. Sample: PBMCs. The gene calls are TRBV2 and TRBJ2-1, with TRBD2 matching 9 bases. The DNA of the CDR3 is TGTGCCAGCAATAGACTAGCGGTGAGCTCCTACAATGAGCAGTTCTTC. It translates to CASNRLAVSSYNEQFF.